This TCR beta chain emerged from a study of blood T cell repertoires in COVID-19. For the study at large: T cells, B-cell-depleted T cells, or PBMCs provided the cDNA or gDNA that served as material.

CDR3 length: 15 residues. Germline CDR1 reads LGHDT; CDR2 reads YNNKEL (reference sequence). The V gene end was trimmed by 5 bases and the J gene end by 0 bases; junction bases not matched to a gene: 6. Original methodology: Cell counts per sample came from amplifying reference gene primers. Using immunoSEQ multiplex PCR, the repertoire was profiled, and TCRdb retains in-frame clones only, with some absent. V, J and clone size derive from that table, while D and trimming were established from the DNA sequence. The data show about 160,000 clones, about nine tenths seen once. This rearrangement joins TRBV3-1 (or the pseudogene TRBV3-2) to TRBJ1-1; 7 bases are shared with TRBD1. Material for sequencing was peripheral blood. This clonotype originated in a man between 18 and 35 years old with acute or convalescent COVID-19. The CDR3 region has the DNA TGTGCCAGCAGCTTGTGGACAGGTATGAACACTGAAGCTTTCTTT. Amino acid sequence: CASSLWTGMNTEAFF.